A selection of T cell receptor beta chains follows, all from one sample in a study of vaccination and CD4 T cells after COVID-19. These receptors' targets are unknown. TCRdb fed the PCR reads into MiXCR, producing one record per CDR3 protein. The sample yields approximately 15,000 distinct CDR3 sequences, roughly 45% seen once. Sequenced material: CD4+ T cells from blood, cultured in vitro, taken after SARS-CoV-2 vaccination. The receptors originated from a human donor who had recovered from COVID-19. Each CDR3 is given with its conserved first and last residue. The D gene is left open where the match is weak. A row's size may be missing; if present it is once, few, many or a size class.

DNA,CDR3,size,J,V,D
TGCGCCAGCAGTGTTGGGAAGGGGGCCTCAGATACGCAGTATTTT,CASSVGKGASDTQYF,NA,TRBJ2-3,TRBV10-1,TRBD1
TGCGCCAGCAGCTTGGCGACAGGGAAAGATACGCAGTATTTT,CASSLATGKDTQYF,NA,TRBJ2-3,TRBV5-1,TRBD1
TGTGCCAGCAGCTTCAGGGCAAGCTACAATGAGCAGTTCTTC,CASSFRASYNEQFF,NA,TRBJ2-1,TRBV7-2,NA
TGTGCCAGCAGCGTACGGGGGGGGCTAGCGGGAGCCCATGAGCAGTTCTTC,CASSVRGGLAGAHEQFF,NA,TRBJ2-1,TRBV9,TRBD2
TGTGCCAGCAGCACAGGAGCCGCAGATACGCAGTATTTT,CASSTGAADTQYF,NA,TRBJ2-3,TRBV7-2,NA
TGTGCCAGCAGCTTAGGGCAGGGGCATCAGCCCCAGCATTTT,CASSLGQGHQPQHF,few,TRBJ1-5,TRBV7-2,NA
TGTGCCAGCAGCTTAGTAGCGTTAAGCTCCTACGAGCAGTACTTC,CASSLVALSSYEQYF,NA,TRBJ2-7,TRBV7-2,NA
TGTGCCAGCAGCGAACGAGCAAATCTCAAGCCCCAGCATTTT,CASSERANLKPQHF,NA,TRBJ1-5,TRBV6-2/TRBV6-3,NA
TGTGCCAGCAGCCGGACAGTATCCTACGAGCAGTACTTC,CASSRTVSYEQYF,few,TRBJ2-7,TRBV6-1,NA
TGTGCCAGCAGTCCAAATCCCGGGACAGGGGTCACTGAAGCTTTCTTT,CASSPNPGTGVTEAFF,NA,TRBJ1-1,TRBV28,TRBD1